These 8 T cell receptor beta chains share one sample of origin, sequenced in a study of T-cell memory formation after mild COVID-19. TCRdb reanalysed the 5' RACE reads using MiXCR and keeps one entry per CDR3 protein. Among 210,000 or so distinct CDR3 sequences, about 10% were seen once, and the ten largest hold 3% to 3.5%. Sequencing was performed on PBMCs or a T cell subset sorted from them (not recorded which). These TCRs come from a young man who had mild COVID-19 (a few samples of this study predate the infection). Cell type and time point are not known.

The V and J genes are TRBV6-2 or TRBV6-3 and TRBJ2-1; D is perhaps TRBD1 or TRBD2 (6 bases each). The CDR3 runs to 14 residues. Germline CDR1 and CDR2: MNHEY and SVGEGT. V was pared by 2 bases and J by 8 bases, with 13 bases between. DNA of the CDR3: TGTGCCAGCAGTTACCACGGGGGCAGATATGAGCAGTTCTTC. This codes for CASSYHGGRYEQFF.

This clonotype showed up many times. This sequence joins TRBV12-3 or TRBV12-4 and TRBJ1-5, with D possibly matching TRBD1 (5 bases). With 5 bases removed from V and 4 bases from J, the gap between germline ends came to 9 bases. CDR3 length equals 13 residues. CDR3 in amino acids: CASSPDRNQPQHF. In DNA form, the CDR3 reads TGTGCCAGCAGTCCTGACAGAAATCAGCCCCAGCATTTT.

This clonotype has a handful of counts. The CDR3 loop reads CASSAGGPLHF. Here the CDR3 DNA reads TGTGCCAGCAGCGCGGGAGGACCCCTCCACTTT. The gene calls are TRBV7-3 and TRBJ1-6; D call uncertain. The V gene's germline CDR1 is SGHTA and CDR2 FQGTGA. This CDR3 contains 11 residues. Trimming took off 5 bases at V and 12 bases at J, with 8 bases between the two ends.

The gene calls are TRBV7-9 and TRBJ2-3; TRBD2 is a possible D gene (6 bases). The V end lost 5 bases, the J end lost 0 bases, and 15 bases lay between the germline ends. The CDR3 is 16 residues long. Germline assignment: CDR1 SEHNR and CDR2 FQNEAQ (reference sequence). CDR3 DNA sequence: TGTGCCAGCAGCCTCCTGGAGGGTGGCAGCACAGATACGCAGTATTTT. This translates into CASSLLEGGSTDTQYF. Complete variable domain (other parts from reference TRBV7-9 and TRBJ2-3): DTGVSQNPRHKITKRGQNVTFRCDPISEHNRLYWYRQTLGQGPEFLTYFQNEAQLEKSRLLSDRFSAERPKGSFSTLEIQRTEQGDSAMYLCASSLLEGGSTDTQYFGPGTRLTVL.

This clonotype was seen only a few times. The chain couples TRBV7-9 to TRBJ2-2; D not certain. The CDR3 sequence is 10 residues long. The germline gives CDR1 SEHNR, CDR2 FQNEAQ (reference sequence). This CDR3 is CITYTGELFF. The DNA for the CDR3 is TGTATAACCTACACCGGGGAGCTGTTTTTT.

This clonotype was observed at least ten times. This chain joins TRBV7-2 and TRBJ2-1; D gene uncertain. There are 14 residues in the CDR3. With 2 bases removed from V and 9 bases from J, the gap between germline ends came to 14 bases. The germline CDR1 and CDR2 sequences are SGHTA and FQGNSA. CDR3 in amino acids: CASSLSFTNAEQFF. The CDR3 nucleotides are TGTGCCAGCAGCTTAAGTTTCACTAACGCTGAGCAGTTCTTC.

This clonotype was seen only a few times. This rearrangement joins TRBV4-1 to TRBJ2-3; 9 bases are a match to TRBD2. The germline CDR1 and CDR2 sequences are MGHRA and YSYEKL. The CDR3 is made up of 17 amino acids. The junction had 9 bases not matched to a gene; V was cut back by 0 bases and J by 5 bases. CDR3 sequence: CASSQDGLAGSKDTQYF. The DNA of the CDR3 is TGCGCCAGCAGCCAAGATGGCCTAGCGGGGTCAAAAGATACGCAGTATTTT.

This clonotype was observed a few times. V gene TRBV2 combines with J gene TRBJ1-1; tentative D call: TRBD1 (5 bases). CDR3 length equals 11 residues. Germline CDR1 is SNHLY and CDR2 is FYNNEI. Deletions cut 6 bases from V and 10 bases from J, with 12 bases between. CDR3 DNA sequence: TGTGCCAGCAGGGTGACAGTAGGAGCTTTCTTT. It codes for CASRVTVGAFF. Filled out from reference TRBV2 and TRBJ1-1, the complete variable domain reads EPEVTQTPSHQVTQMGQEVILRCVPISNHLYFYWYRQILGQKVEFLVSFYNNEISEKSEIFDDQFSVERPDGSNFTLKIRSTKLEDSAMYFCASRVTVGAFFGQGTRLTVV.